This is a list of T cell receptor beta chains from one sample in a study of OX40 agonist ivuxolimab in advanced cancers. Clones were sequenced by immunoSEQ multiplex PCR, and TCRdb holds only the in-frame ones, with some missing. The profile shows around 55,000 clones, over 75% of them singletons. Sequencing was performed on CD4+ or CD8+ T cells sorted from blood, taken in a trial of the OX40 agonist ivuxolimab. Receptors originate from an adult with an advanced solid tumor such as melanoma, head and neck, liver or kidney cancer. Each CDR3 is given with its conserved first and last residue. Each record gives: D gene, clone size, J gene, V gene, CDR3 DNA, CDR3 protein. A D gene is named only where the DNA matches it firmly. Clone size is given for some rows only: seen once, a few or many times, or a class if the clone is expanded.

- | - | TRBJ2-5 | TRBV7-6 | TGTGCCAGCAGCTTAGTGGGGGGAGGAGAGACCCAGTACTTC | CASSLVGGGETQYF
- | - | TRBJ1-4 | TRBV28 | TGTGCCAGCAGCCCTAGGGCTAATGAAAAACTGTTTTTT | CASSPRANEKLFF
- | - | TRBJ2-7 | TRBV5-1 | TGCGCCAGCAGCTTGGTTGCGGGAAGTACCTACGAGCAGTACTTC | CASSLVAGSTYEQYF
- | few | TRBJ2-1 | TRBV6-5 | TGTGCCAGCAGTTACGCGAAGGGCAATGAGCAGTTCTTC | CASSYAKGNEQFF
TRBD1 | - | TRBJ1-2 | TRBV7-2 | TGTGCCAGCAGCCTCCGGACAGGGGACTCCTATGGCTACACCTTC | CASSLRTGDSYGYTF
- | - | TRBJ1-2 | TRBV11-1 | TGTGCCAGCAGCTTACAAACTTCTAACTATGGCTACACCTTC | CASSLQTSNYGYTF
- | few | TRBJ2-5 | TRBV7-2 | TGTGCCAGCAGCCCGACGGCATCACAGACCCAGTACTTC | CASSPTASQTQYF
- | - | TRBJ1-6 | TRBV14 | TGTGCCAGCAGCCGAGACCAGGGTTTAAATTCACCCCTCCACTTT | CASSRDQGLNSPLHF
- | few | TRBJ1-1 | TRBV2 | TGTGCCGGCCAACAGGGAGAGGGAACTGAAGCTTTCTTT | CAGQQGEGTEAFF
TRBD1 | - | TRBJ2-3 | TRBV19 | TGTGCCAGTAGTATAGGGACAGGGGCAGATACGCAGTATTTT | CASSIGTGADTQYF
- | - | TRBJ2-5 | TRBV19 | TGTGCCAGTAGTATAACCTCGTACCAAGAGACCCAGTACTTC | CASSITSYQETQYF
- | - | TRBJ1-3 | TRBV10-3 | TGTGCCATCAGCCCGACAGGTGACTCTGGAAACACCATATATTTT | CAISPTGDSGNTIYF
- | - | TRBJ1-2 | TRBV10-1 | TGCGCCAGCAGTGAGGGACAGTCCTATGGCTACACCTTC | CASSEGQSYGYTF
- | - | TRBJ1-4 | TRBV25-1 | TGTGCCAGCAGTGATGGAAGGTGGAATGAAAAACTGTTTTTT | CASSDGRWNEKLFF
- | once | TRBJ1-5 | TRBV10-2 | TGCGCCAGCAGGATTACAGGTTCTAGCAATCAGCCCCAGCATTTT | CASRITGSSNQPQHF
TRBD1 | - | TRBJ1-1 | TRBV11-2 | TGTGCCAGCAGCCCAACAGGGGTTGAAGCTTTCTTT | CASSPTGVEAFF
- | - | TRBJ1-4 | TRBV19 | TGTGCCAGTAGTATACGCGGGGGACGGACTAATGAAAAACTGTTTTTT | CASSIRGGRTNEKLFF
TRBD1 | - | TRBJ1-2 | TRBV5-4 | TGTGCCAGCAGCGGGACAGGGGATGACTATGGCTACACCTTC | CASSGTGDDYGYTF
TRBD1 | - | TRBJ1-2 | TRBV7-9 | TGTGCCAGCAGCCCCTCGGCCCTGGTCGGACAGGGAGGCTATGGCTACACCTTC | CASSPSALVGQGGYGYTF
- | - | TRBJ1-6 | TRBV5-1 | TGCGCCAGCAGCTTGTCCCTTGGCCTCCGCGATTCACCCCTCCACTTT | CASSLSLGLRDSPLHF
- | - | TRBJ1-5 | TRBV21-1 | TGTGCCAGCAGCACGACCACGACAGGGCCCCCCAATCAGCCCCAGCATTTT | CASSTTTTGPPNQPQHF
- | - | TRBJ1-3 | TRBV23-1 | TGCGCCAGCAGTCAATCTTCCGGCTCTGGAAACACCATATATTTT | CASSQSSGSGNTIYF
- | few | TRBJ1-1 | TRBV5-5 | TGTGCCAGCAGCTTGTCCCTCGGCAGCGTGGGCGGTGAAGCTTTCTTT | CASSLSLGSVGGEAFF
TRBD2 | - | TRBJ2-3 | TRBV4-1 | TGCGCCAGCAGCCTAAGACTAGCGGGAGCTACAGATACGCAGTATTTT | CASSLRLAGATDTQYF
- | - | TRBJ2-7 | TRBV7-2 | TGTGCCAGCAGCTTTGACGGGGAGCAGTACTTC | CASSFDGEQYF
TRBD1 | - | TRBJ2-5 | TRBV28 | TGTGCCAGCAGCGGACAGGGGCAAGAGACCCAGTACTTC | CASSGQGQETQYF
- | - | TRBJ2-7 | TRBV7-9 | TGTGCCAGCAGCTTGGGCACCCCCTACGAGCAGTACTTC | CASSLGTPYEQYF
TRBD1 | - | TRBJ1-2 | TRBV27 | TGTGCCAGCAGTCCCCTAGCAGGGGGCCTTAACTATGGCTACACCTTC | CASSPLAGGLNYGYTF
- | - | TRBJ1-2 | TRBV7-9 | TGTGCCAGCAGCTTAAAGGCTAACTATGGCTACACCTTC | CASSLKANYGYTF
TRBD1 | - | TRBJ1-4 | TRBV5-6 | TGTGCCAGCACCCGTATCGGGACAGGAACTCTTAGGGCTAATGAAAAACTGTTTTTT | CASTRIGTGTLRANEKLFF
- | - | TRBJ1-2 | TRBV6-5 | TGTGCCAGCAGTTACTCGATGGGGATTGGCTACACCTTC | CASSYSMGIGYTF
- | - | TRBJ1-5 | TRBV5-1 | TGCGCCAGCAGCTTCCCCCGGGACACCGGCAGGCAGCCCCAGCATTTT | CASSFPRDTGRQPQHF
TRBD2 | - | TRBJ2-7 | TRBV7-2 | TGTGCCAGCAGCTTAGCGGTGACTAGCAACGGGCAGTACTTC | CASSLAVTSNGQYF
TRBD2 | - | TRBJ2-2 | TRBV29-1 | TGCAGCGTTGACCCCGGGACTAGCGGGAGTAACACCGGGGAGCTGTTTTTT | CSVDPGTSGSNTGELFF
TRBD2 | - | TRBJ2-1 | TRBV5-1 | TGCGCCAGCAGCTTGGACGGGAGGGTGGACGGGGTGCAGTTCTTC | CASSLDGRVDGVQFF
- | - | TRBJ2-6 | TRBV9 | TGTGCCAGCAGCGTAGCCAGTGGGGCCAACGTCCTGACTTTC | CASSVASGANVLTF
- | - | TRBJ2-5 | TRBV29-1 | TGCAGCGTTTCGCCAGGAGAGACCCAGTACTTC | CSVSPGETQYF
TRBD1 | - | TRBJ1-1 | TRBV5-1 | TGCGCCAGCAGCTTGGGAGGGGGACAGCGCGAAGCTTTCTTT | CASSLGGGQREAFF
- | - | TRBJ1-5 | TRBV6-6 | TGTGCCAGCAGTTACTATCAGGGAAGCCAGCCCCAGCATTTT | CASSYYQGSQPQHF
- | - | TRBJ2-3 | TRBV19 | TGTGCCAGTGGAGCTAGCGCGACTAGCACAGATACGCAGTATTTT | CASGASATSTDTQYF
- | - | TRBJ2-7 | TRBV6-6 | TGTGCCAGCAGTAACCGACAGTCCTACGAGCAGTACTTC | CASSNRQSYEQYF
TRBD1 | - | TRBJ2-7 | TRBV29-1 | TGCAGCGTCGACAGGGGGAAACGGGGCGAGCAGTACTTC | CSVDRGKRGEQYF
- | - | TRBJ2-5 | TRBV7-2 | TGTGCCAGCAGCCGCGGAGGGGGAGAGACCCAGTACTTC | CASSRGGGETQYF
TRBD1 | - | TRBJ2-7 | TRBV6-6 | TGTGCCAGCACCCCCGGGGACAGAGCCTACGAGCAGTACTTC | CASTPGDRAYEQYF
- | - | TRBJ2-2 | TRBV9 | TGTGCCAGCAGCGTAGAAGTCTGGGATACCGGGGAGCTGTTTTTT | CASSVEVWDTGELFF
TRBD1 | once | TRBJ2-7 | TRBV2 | TGTGCCAGCAGTGTGGGACCAGGGGGCGAGCAGTACTTC | CASSVGPGGEQYF
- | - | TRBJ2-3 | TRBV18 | TGTGCCAGCTCACCAACCAGAACAGGGAACACAGATACGCAGTATTTT | CASSPTRTGNTDTQYF
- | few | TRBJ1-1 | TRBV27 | TGTGCCAGCAGTACGTGGAGGGTTAACACTGAAGCTTTCTTT | CASSTWRVNTEAFF
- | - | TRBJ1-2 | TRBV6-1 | TGTGCCACAACGAAAACAGGGAACTATGGCTACACCTTC | CATTKTGNYGYTF
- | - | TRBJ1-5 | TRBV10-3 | TGTGCCATCAGTGAAAGGGGAGGGAATAGCAATCAGCCCCAGCATTTT | CAISERGGNSNQPQHF
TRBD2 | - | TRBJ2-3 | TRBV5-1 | TGCGCCAGCAGCTTGGATAGCGGGAGAACAGATACGCAGTATTTT | CASSLDSGRTDTQYF
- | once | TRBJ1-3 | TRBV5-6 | TGTGCCAGCAACTCATGGGACTTCTCTGGAAACACCATATATTTT | CASNSWDFSGNTIYF
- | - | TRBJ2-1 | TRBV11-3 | TGTGCCAGCAGCTCCAGTTGGTTGGGGAGTGAGCAGTTCTTC | CASSSSWLGSEQFF
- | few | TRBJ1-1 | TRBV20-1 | TGCAGTGCTCAGGGTATGAAAGCTTTCTTT | CSAQGMKAFF
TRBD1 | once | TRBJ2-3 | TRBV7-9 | TGTGCCAGCAGCTTTAAAGGTGGGACAGGGAGCCCCACAGATACGCAGTATTTT | CASSFKGGTGSPTDTQYF
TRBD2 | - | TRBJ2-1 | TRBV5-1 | TGCGCCAGCAGCTTCGGCGGGGGCTCCTACAATGAGCAGTTCTTC | CASSFGGGSYNEQFF
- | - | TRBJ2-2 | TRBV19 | TGTGCCAGTAGTATCCCCCTTACTAGAGGCAACACCGGGGAGCTGTTTTTT | CASSIPLTRGNTGELFF